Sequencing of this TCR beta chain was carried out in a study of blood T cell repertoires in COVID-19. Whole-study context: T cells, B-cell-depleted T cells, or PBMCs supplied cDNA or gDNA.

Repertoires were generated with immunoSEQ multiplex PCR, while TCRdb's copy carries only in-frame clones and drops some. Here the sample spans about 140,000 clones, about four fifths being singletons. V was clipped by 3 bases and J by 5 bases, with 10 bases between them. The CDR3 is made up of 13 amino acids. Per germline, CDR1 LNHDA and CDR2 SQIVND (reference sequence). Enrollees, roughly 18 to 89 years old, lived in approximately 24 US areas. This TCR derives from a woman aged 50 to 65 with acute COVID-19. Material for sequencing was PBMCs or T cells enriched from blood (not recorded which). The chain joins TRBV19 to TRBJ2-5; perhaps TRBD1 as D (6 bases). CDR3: CASSISRGETQYF. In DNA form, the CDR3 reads TGTGCCAGTAGTATTTCGAGGGGGGAGACCCAGTACTTC.